The entry below describes one TCR beta chain. The antigen is not known. The data derive from a study of identical twins. Study-wide results and caveats: Modelling approaches yielded underestimates of out-of-frame TCR alpha sharing between monozygotic twins. The study found weaker excess twin sharing in beta out-of-frame sequences.

Template switching added a universal primer site; cDNA carried unique molecular identifiers. TCRdb re-called the 5' RACE reads with MiXCR, one entry per CDR3 protein. Of approximately 600,000 distinct CDR3 sequences listed, approximately 9.6% are singletons. This CDR3 is built from 14 residues. The V end was cut by 1 base, the J end by 9 bases, with 15 bases between. Looked up from germline, CDR1 is SEHNR and CDR2 is FQNEAQ (reference sequence). These sequences were also reported in another study, on yellow fever vaccine responses in identical twins.

The sequence came from a woman under 30 in good health. What was sequenced was PBMCs. The genes are TRBV7-9 and TRBJ2-5, with D possibly TRBD1 on 6 matching bases. The CDR3 region is CASSLESGGQSQYF. The CDR3 DNA follows: TGTGCCAGCAGCTTAGAATCGGGCGGACAGTCCCAGTACTTC.